This TCR beta chain was documented in a study of memory CD4+ T cells and cytomegalovirus serostatus. The assay was immunoSEQ multiplex PCR, and TCRdb's table has in-frame clones only and misses some. The table includes 40,000 to 50,000 clones, roughly three quarters detected once. The sort gate was single viable CD3+CD4+CD8-CD45RO+ cells for memory CD4+ T cells. CDR1 and CDR2 (germline): SGHTS, YDEGEE. The CDR3 contains 12 residues. Trimming pared 4 bases from V and 9 bases from J, leaving 11 bases between. This sequence originates from an adult in good health and CMV-seronegative. The chain recombines TRBV5-8 with TRBJ1-5, with D unresolved. What was sequenced was memory CD4+ T cells from blood. CDR3 amino acids: CASSLLSRPQHF. CDR3 DNA sequence: TGTGCCAGCAGCCTCCTGTCCCGGCCCCAGCATTTT.